This T cell receptor (beta chain) was profiled in a study of cytomegalovirus exposure and HLA in healthy donors. Study-wide results and limits: There were some public TCRs occurring in many donors, but most TCR sequences were rare. A classifier reportedly called cytomegalovirus status with high sensitivity and specificity.

Trimming took 4 bases from V and 5 from J; bases not matched to a gene: 7. Germline CDR1 and CDR2: WSHSY and SAAADI. The CDR3 sequence is 15 residues long. Notes on this clone: Its antigen is unknown.

These donors were members of the roughly 120-subject validation cohort, a group separate from the roughly 670-subject first cohort. TCRdb keeps only in-frame clones here, not all; method: immunoSEQ multiplex PCR. The table has about 240,000 clones, about 87% seen once. The sample taken for sequencing was PBMCs. V is TRBV10-2 and J is TRBJ2-7; TRBD2 agrees at 11 bases. The receptor's source is a man between 18 and 35 years old in good health and CMV-seronegative. The CDR3 sequence: CASSGASGGRDEQYF. CDR3 nucleotide sequence: TGCGCCAGCAGTGGTGCTAGCGGGGGGAGGGACGAGCAGTACTTC.